The 22 T cell receptor beta chains reported below all come from one sample, sequenced in a study of T cell responses to AZD1222 COVID-19 vaccine. The assay was immunoSEQ multiplex PCR, and TCRdb's table has in-frame clones only and misses some. Of 130,000 to 150,000 clones listed, 91% are singletons. Sequences were derived from peripheral blood, sampled on day 0 of AZD1222 vaccination. The receptor source for this set is an adult in good health.

The chain uses TRBV5-1 and TRBJ2-6; D is ambiguous. The CDR3 contains 16 residues. The V end was cut by 0 bases, the J end by 4 bases, with 11 bases between. The germline V gene encodes CDR1 SGHRS and CDR2 YFSETQ. The CDR3 nucleotides read TGCGCCAGCAGCTTGGAAATCGGCGTAGGGGCCAACGTCCTGACTTTC. Its protein product is CASSLEIGVGANVLTF.

The CDR3 loop is CASSLGDREHEKLFF. CDR3 coding DNA: TGTGCCAGCAGCCTGGGGGACAGGGAACATGAAAAACTGTTTTTT. The chain has TRBV7-9 and TRBJ1-4; 9 bases line up with TRBD1. CDR3 length equals 15 residues. The V gene end was trimmed by 5 bases and the J gene end by 6 bases; junction bases not matched to a gene: 7. CDR1 is SEHNR, CDR2 FQNEAQ, per germline (reference sequence).

The chain carries TRBV11-3 and TRBJ2-7; D uncertain. Trimming took off 2 bases at V and 2 bases at J, with 10 bases between the two ends. Germline V gene sequence: CDR1 SGHNT, CDR2 YENEEA. The CDR3 is made up of 14 amino acids. For the CDR3, the DNA is TGTGCCAGCAGCTTAACGCAGACCGCCTACGAGCAGTACTTC. Amino acids: CASSLTQTAYEQYF. The variable domain in full, with the rest retrieved from reference TRBV11-3 and TRBJ2-7, is EAGVVQSPRYKIIEKKQPVAFWCNPISGHNTLYWYLQNLGQGPELLIRYENEEAVDDSQLPKDRFSAERLKGVDSTLKIQPAELGDSAVYLCASSLTQTAYEQYFGPGTRLTVT.

This clone has a handful of counts. J is TRBJ1-1 and V is TRBV5-1; weak D call: TRBD1 (5 bases). Germline V gene data show CDR1 as SGHRS and CDR2 as YFSETQ. This CDR3 spans 14 amino acids. The V end lost 4 bases, the J end lost 1 base, and 11 bases lay between the germline ends. The CDR3 spells CASSVRAGNTEAFF. The CDR3 DNA follows: TGCGCCAGCAGCGTCAGGGCAGGGAACACTGAAGCTTTCTTT. Filled out from reference TRBV5-1 and TRBJ1-1, the complete variable domain reads KAGVTQTPRYLIKTRGQQVTLSCSPISGHRSVSWYQQTPGQGLQFLFEYFSETQRNKGNFPGRFSGRQFSNSRSEMNVSTLELGDSALYLCASSVRAGNTEAFFGQGTRLTVV.

This clone has only one observation. The chain employs TRBV5-1 and TRBJ2-7; 7 nucleotides align to TRBD1. CDR1 and CDR2 (germline): SGHRS, YFSETQ. With V trimmed by 0 bases and J by 0 bases, 12 bases remained unmatched. The CDR3 consists of 18 residues. This CDR3 is CASSLGLGQEISSYEQYF. The CDR3 nucleotides are TGCGCCAGCAGCTTGGGCTTAGGACAGGAGATTAGCTCCTACGAGCAGTACTTC.

The rearrangement links TRBV19 to TRBJ1-5; D not resolved. CDR3 size: 13 residues. Trimming left V 4 bases short and J 3 bases short, with 7 bases between. Germline CDR1 is LNHDA and CDR2 is SQIVND (reference sequence). The CDR3 sequence is CASSTRLNQPQHF. CDR3 DNA sequence: TGTGCCAGTAGTACCAGGCTCAATCAGCCCCAGCATTTT.

This chain links TRBV7-2 with TRBJ2-2, with D perhaps TRBD1 (6 bases). Trimming took off 5 bases at V and 0 bases at J, with 10 bases between the two ends. CDR3 length equals 15 residues. Per germline, CDR1 SGHTA and CDR2 FQGNSA. The CDR3, as DNA: TGTGCCAGCAGCCGCGACAGGCCGAACACCGGGGAGCTGTTTTTT. It codes for CASSRDRPNTGELFF. The full variable domain, with the rest looked up from reference TRBV7-2 and TRBJ2-2, is GAGVSQSPSNKVTEKGKDVELRCDPISGHTALYWYRQSLGQGLEFLIYFQGNSAPDKSGLPSDRFSAERTGGSVSTLTIQRTQQEDSAVYLCASSRDRPNTGELFFGEGSRLTVL.

This chain joins TRBV2 and TRBJ1-5, with D hard to call. V lost 4 bases and J 1 base, leaving 5 bases between the germline ends. The CDR3 extends over 13 amino acids. Germline loops: CDR1 SNHLY, CDR2 FYNNEI. DNA of the CDR3: TGTGCCAGCAGTGGCGGGAGCAATCAGCCCCAGCATTTT. Amino acid sequence: CASSGGSNQPQHF.

The V gene is TRBV7-8, the J gene TRBJ2-4; D gene uncertain. Trimming left V 3 bases short and J 3 bases short, with 6 bases between. This CDR3 region has 13 residues. Germline CDR1 is SGHVS and CDR2 is FQNEAQ. The CDR3 protein is CASSLGSKNIQYF. For the CDR3, the DNA is TGTGCCAGCAGCTTGGGCAGCAAAAACATTCAGTACTTC.

The rearrangement joins TRBV6-2 or TRBV6-3 to TRBJ1-4; D remains unclear. Germline values: CDR1 MNHEY, CDR2 SVGEGT. The CDR3 loop spans 12 amino acids. V lost 5 bases and J 5 bases, leaving 6 bases between the germline ends. CDR3 sequence reads: CASSRPNEKLFF. The DNA for the CDR3 is TGTGCCAGCAGTAGACCGAATGAAAAACTGTTTTTT.

V and J are TRBV7-2 and TRBJ1-5; D is unclear. Trimming removed 5 bases at V and 3 bases at J, with 5 bases between. This CDR3 has 12 residues. Germline-derived CDR1 and CDR2 are SGHTA and FQGNSA. CDR3 nucleotide sequence: TGTGCCAGCAGCAGCTACAATCAGCCCCAGCATTTT. This translates into CASSSYNQPQHF.

The chain is built from TRBV27 and TRBJ2-1; TRBD2 matches at 8 bases. CDR1 and CDR2 from the germline V gene are MNHEY and SMNVEV (reference sequence). With 3 bases clipped from V and 7 bases from J, the junction kept 8 bases outside the gene matches. The CDR3 covers 15 residues. CDR3 sequence: CASSFGAGGVNEQFF. CDR3 coding DNA: TGTGCCAGCAGTTTTGGGGCGGGGGGAGTGAATGAGCAGTTCTTC.

This sequence joins TRBV12-3 or TRBV12-4 and TRBJ2-2; perhaps D is TRBD1 or TRBD2 (5 bases each). Trimming removed 6 bases from V and 6 bases from J, with 8 bases in between. CDR3 length: 12 amino acids. In DNA, the CDR3 is TGTGCCAGCAGCCTGGGGGCCGGGGAGCTGTTTTTT. Translation gives CASSLGAGELFF.

V gene TRBV19 combines with J gene TRBJ1-2; D uncertain. This CDR3 comprises 13 residues. The V end was cut by 3 bases, the J end by 8 bases, with 13 bases between. The germline V gene has CDR1 LNHDA and CDR2 SQIVND (reference sequence). CDR3 sequence (DNA): TGTGCCAGTAGTATTGGAGAGACCTGGGGCTACACCTTC. Translation: CASSIGETWGYTF.

This chain joins TRBV7-9 and TRBJ2-7; D might be TRBD1 or TRBD2, each matching 5 bases. The CDR3 loop spans 16 amino acids. Germline V gene data show CDR1 as SEHNR and CDR2 as FQNEAQ (reference sequence). V lost 5 bases and J lost 3, with 20 bases in between. The CDR3 nucleotides are TGTGCCAGCAGCCTCGGGGCAGCCGCCTCCGTCTACGAGCAGTACTTC. The encoded protein is CASSLGAAASVYEQYF.

This clone was found many times. The genes are TRBV15 and TRBJ1-5, with 8 bases identical to TRBD1. With V trimmed by 4 bases and J by 6 bases, 8 bases remained unmatched. The CDR3 runs to 15 residues. Germline V gene data show CDR1 as LNHNV and CDR2 as YYDKDF (reference sequence). The CDR3 loop reads CATSINQGARQPQHF. CDR3 bases: TGTGCCACCAGCATAAACCAGGGGGCTCGTCAGCCCCAGCATTTT.

The chain combines TRBV9 with TRBJ2-1; no clear D gene. The CDR3 runs 14 residues. V was shortened by 4 bases and J by 5 bases, with 13 bases between the two germline ends. Germline CDR1 and CDR2: SGDLS and YYNGEE. The DNA of the CDR3 is TGTGCCAGCAGCCCAGACTCATTCGACAATGAGCAGTTCTTC. Translation gives CASSPDSFDNEQFF.

The chain employs TRBV5-1 and TRBJ1-1; a possible D gene is TRBD1 (5 bases). Germline-derived CDR1 and CDR2 are SGHRS and YFSETQ. The V end was cut by 1 base, the J end by 11 bases, with 12 bases between. The CDR3 is made up of 12 amino acids. Here the CDR3 DNA reads TGCGCCAGCAGCTTGACAGGTTTTTTCGCTTTCTTT. Protein: CASSLTGFFAFF.

This clone has a single count. The genes are TRBV6-4 and TRBJ1-6, with D perhaps TRBD1 (5 bases). CDR1 is MRHNA and CDR2 is SNTAGT in the germline V gene. Trimming shortened V by 3 bases and J by 13 bases, and 13 bases separated the two germline ends. CDR3 length: 13 residues. CDR3 sequence: CASSEGDAHPLHF. The CDR3 nucleotides read TGTGCCAGCAGTGAAGGGGATGCCCACCCCCTCCACTTT.

This clone came up once. The chain joins TRBV7-3 to TRBJ1-1, with D tentatively TRBD1 (5 bases). This CDR3 is built from 15 residues. The V end was cut by 2 bases, the J end by 5 bases, with 15 bases between. Germline V CDR1 and CDR2: SGHTA, FQGTGA. Written as DNA, the CDR3 is TGTGCCAGCAGCTTATTTCCGGGGGGAACGACTGAAGCTTTCTTT. The encoded protein is CASSLFPGGTTEAFF.

The chain combines TRBV18 with TRBJ2-1, with a possible D match to TRBD2 (6 bases). V was shortened by 7 bases and J by 8 bases, with 27 bases between the two germline ends. The CDR3 is 17 residues long. Germline CDR1 is KGHSH and CDR2 is LQKENI. CDR3 sequence reads: CASFSGSPLWGVDEQFF. The DNA of the CDR3 is TGTGCCAGCTTTAGCGGATCCCCCCTCTGGGGTGTTGATGAGCAGTTCTTC.

V and J are TRBV4-1 and TRBJ1-2, with a weak D call TRBD1 (5 bases). Germline V gene data show CDR1 as MGHRA and CDR2 as YSYEKL. The ends were cut back, 0 bases at V and 6 bases at J, with 17 bases in the middle. This CDR3 is 16 amino acids long. The CDR3 reads CASSQEPAQGMNGYTF. Written as DNA, the CDR3 is TGCGCCAGCAGCCAAGAACCGGCCCAGGGTATGAATGGCTACACCTTC.